The clone carrying this TCR beta chain was seen more than once but under ten times. The antigen is undetermined. TCRdb passed the 5' RACE reads through MiXCR, listing each CDR3 protein once. The table includes some 840,000 distinct CDR3 sequences, about 12% detected once. These data come from a study of CD8 T cells in ankylosing spondylitis. The CDR3 contains 14 residues. The germline V gene has CDR1 SGHRS and CDR2 YFSETQ. V was cut by 0 bases and J by 10 bases, with 14 bases left in between. Points from the study as a whole: Ankylosing spondylitis blood seemed to carry a telltale TCR beta motif made of roughly eight highly homologous variants. The study looked at matched synovial fluid samples from ankylosing spondylitis patients. Disease-linked clones were reported to be significantly enriched there.

V is TRBV5-1 and J is TRBJ2-1; no definite D call. Sequenced material: blood, either unsorted or a sorted T cell fraction (not recorded which). This receptor was taken from a male donor with ankylosing spondylitis. The CDR3 DNA reads as TGCGCCAGCAGCTTGGGGTCGCCGTCGGAAGAGCAGTTCTTC. Protein sequence: CASSLGSPSEEQFF.